Listed here are 22 T cell receptor beta chains from one sample, sequenced in a study of T cell repertoires in cytomegalovirus infection. TCRdb reprocessed the reads with MiXCR, giving one entry per CDR3 protein. The profile covers 45,000 to 65,000 distinct CDR3 sequences, with 15% to 20% appearing a single time and just under 80% taken by the ten largest. These receptors are not linked to any known antigen. Sequencing was performed on CD8+ T cells from cultured PBMCs, taken from culture after CMV antigen stimulation. The receptors shown here come from a human donor in good health (CMV status not recorded). Some clones in this sample may be carry-over from other donors' samples.

For the CDR3, the DNA is TGTGCCAGCAGTGTGCTGTGGGAGGATGGCTCGTCGGGGGCTTTCTTT. Encoded protein: CASSVLWEDGSSGAFF. The chain has TRBV6-4 and TRBJ1-1; the D is unclear. Germline V gene lookup returns CDR1 MRHNA and CDR2 SNTAGT. Trimming pared 4 bases from V and 11 bases from J, leaving 26 bases between. The CDR3 runs 16 residues.

The gene calls are TRBV27 and TRBJ1-5, with a possible D match to TRBD1 (6 bases). CDR1 is MNHEY and CDR2 is SMNVEV in the germline V gene (reference sequence). The CDR3 consists of 14 residues. Trimming shortened V by 6 bases and J by 7 bases, and 16 bases separated the two germline ends. The CDR3 nucleotides read TGTGCCAGCAGACCCGTAGGGGGGGAACAGCCCCAGCATTTT. It is translated as CASRPVGGEQPQHF.

This chain links TRBV7-2 with TRBJ2-3, with D unresolved. The germline CDR1 and CDR2 sequences are SGHTA and FQGNSA. CDR3 length: 11 amino acids. The V end was cut by 6 bases, the J end by 6 bases, with 7 bases between. The CDR3 sequence: CASSRGDTQYF. CDR3 coding DNA: TGTGCCAGCAGTCGTGGTGATACGCAGTATTTT.

The chain is built from TRBV7-9 and TRBJ1-4, with D hard to call. This CDR3 has 16 residues. Germline loops: CDR1 SEHNR, CDR2 FQNEAQ (reference sequence). Between the trimmed V and J ends, which lost 5 bases and 3 bases, there was a span of 16 bases. The DNA of the CDR3 is TGTGCCAGCAGCCCCATCCCGGCCAGCCCTAATGAAAAACTGTTTTTT. Translation: CASSPIPASPNEKLFF.

This clonotype was found a few times. This chain connects TRBV27 to TRBJ2-1; D is possibly TRBD1 (5 bases). The V end was cut by 0 bases, the J end by 9 bases, with 9 bases between. This CDR3 is 13 amino acids long. Germline V gene data show CDR1 as MNHEY and CDR2 as SMNVEV (reference sequence). The CDR3 region is CASSLSWGGEQFF. The CDR3 coding sequence is TGTGCCAGCAGTTTATCTTGGGGCGGTGAGCAGTTCTTC.

V and J are TRBV4-2 and TRBJ2-7; TRBD2 matches 16 bases. Germline V gene data show CDR1 as LGHNA and CDR2 as YNFKEQ. This CDR3 spans 17 amino acids. V gave up 0 bases and J gave up 2 bases; unmatched junction bases: 1. CDR3 sequence (DNA): TGTGCCAGCAGCCAAGAGGGACTAGCGGGGGGGCCCTACGAGCAGTACTTC. It is translated as CASSQEGLAGGPYEQYF.

This clonotype occurred a few times. The rearrangement joins TRBV7-8 to TRBJ2-1; 8 nucleotides match TRBD2. After removal of 2 bases from V and 8 bases from J, the junction contained 14 bases not matched to a gene. This CDR3 spans 17 amino acids. Germline lookup yields CDR1 SGHVS and CDR2 FQNEAQ. The CDR3 loop reads CASSLSNSGGPVYEQFF. The CDR3 region has the DNA TGTGCCAGCAGCTTAAGTAATTCGGGGGGGCCGGTTTATGAGCAGTTCTTC.

This sequence joins TRBV7-8 and TRBJ1-1, with D perhaps matching TRBD1 (5 bases). The CDR3 has 14 amino acids. V was pared by 5 bases and J by 0 bases, with 10 bases between. The germline gives CDR1 SGHVS, CDR2 FQNEAQ. CDR3 loop: CASSPRGLNTEAFF. CDR3 DNA sequence: TGTGCCAGCAGCCCCCGGGGACTGAACACTGAAGCTTTCTTT.

The rearrangement joins TRBV6-2 or TRBV6-3 to TRBJ1-2, with D unresolved. This CDR3 is 15 amino acids long. V dropped 2 bases and J dropped 2 bases, with 12 bases sitting between them. The V gene's germline CDR1 is MNHEY and CDR2 SVGEGT. The CDR3 region is CASSYLQQQNYGYTF. CDR3 in DNA: TGTGCCAGCAGTTACCTCCAGCAGCAGAACTATGGCTACACCTTC.

The chain carries TRBV7-2 and TRBJ2-1; 12 bases fit TRBD2. From germline, CDR1 is SGHTA and CDR2 FQGNSA. J was trimmed by 7 bases and V by 4 bases; bases with no gene match: 14. This CDR3 is 18 amino acids long. This CDR3 is CASSSPFSSGGAENEQFF. The CDR3 region has the DNA TGTGCCAGCAGCTCGCCTTTCTCTAGCGGGGGGGCGGAAAATGAGCAGTTCTTC.

The sample holds a few counts of this clonotype. The junction differs from germline at one of its ends, possibly a read error. This sequence joins TRBV5-6 and TRBJ2-1; D gene unclear. This CDR3 is 14 amino acids long. Germline-derived CDR1 and CDR2 are SGHDT and YYEEEE. CDR3 amino acids: CTSSLLSSYNEQFF. CDR3 bases: TGTACCAGCAGCTTGCTATCCTCCTACAATGAGCAGTTCTTC. The variable domain in full, with the rest retrieved from reference TRBV5-6 and TRBJ2-1, is DAGVTQSPTHLIKTRGQQVTLRCSPKSGHDTVSWYQQALGQGPQFIFQYYEEEERQRGNFPDRFSGHQFPNYSSELNVNALLLGDSALYLCTSSLLSSYNEQFFGPGTRLTVL.

The chain is built from TRBV7-6 and TRBJ1-1; unclear D gene. The CDR3 loop spans 13 amino acids. Germline V CDR1 and CDR2: SGHVS, FNYEAQ. Trimming removed 5 bases from V and 7 bases from J, with 14 bases in between. The CDR3 bases are TGTGCCAGCAGCCCCGGACCTACAATTGAAGCTTTCTTT. Encoded protein: CASSPGPTIEAFF.

The CDR3 DNA follows: TGCGCCAGCAGCCAAGAACTGGGGGGCGATGAGCAGTTCTTC. This gives the protein CASSQELGGDEQFF. The V and J genes are TRBV4-1 and TRBJ2-1; either TRBD1 or TRBD2 may fit D (6 bases each). Per germline, CDR1 MGHRA and CDR2 YSYEKL. This CDR3 has 14 residues. Trimming cost V 0 bases and J 8 bases, with 11 bases left between them.

This clonotype was counted only a few times. The chain recombines TRBV7-8 with TRBJ1-5; no firm D call. Germline V gene sequence: CDR1 SGHVS, CDR2 FQNEAQ. Trimming left V 4 bases short and J 0 bases short, with 10 bases between. This CDR3 has 15 amino acids. The CDR3 nucleotides read TGTGCCAGCAGCTCAGTGTTTTATAGCAATCAGCCCCAGCATTTT. It codes for CASSSVFYSNQPQHF.

This sequence joins TRBV27 and TRBJ2-1; 8 bases fit TRBD2. The CDR3 runs to 12 residues. V trimming: 4 bases; J trimming: 14 bases; junction bases outside the gene matches: 7. Germline V gene data show CDR1 as MNHEY and CDR2 as SMNVEV (reference sequence). DNA of the CDR3: TGTGCCAGCAGTTCCGGCGGGGGGCCGAAGTTCTTC. Translating it yields CASSSGGGPKFF.

This chain connects TRBV4-1 to TRBJ2-1; 7 positions match TRBD2. The junction had 14 bases not matched to a gene; V was cut back by 6 bases and J by 3 bases. The CDR3 runs to 17 residues. Germline CDR1 reads MGHRA; CDR2 reads YSYEKL. The DNA for the CDR3 is TGCGCCAGCAGACTATATATTGGCGGGGGAAACTACAATGAGCAGTTCTTC. Amino acids: CASRLYIGGGNYNEQFF.

The chain is built from TRBV28 and TRBJ2-2; D not certain. The germline V gene has CDR1 MDHEN and CDR2 SYDVKM. V was trimmed by 7 bases and J by 3 bases, leaving 3 bases between them. The CDR3 length is 11 residues. The CDR3 loop is CASTYTGELFF. In DNA form, the CDR3 reads TGTGCCAGCACCTACACCGGGGAGCTGTTTTTT.

This clonotype came up a few times. The V and J genes are TRBV7-6 and TRBJ2-1; D is uncertain. Between the trimmed V and J ends, which lost 6 bases and 4 bases, there was a span of 13 bases. This CDR3 has 14 amino acids. Germline V gene data show CDR1 as SGHVS and CDR2 as FNYEAQ. The CDR3 protein is CASSPGLRYNEQFF. In DNA, the CDR3 is TGTGCCAGCAGTCCTGGGTTGCGATACAATGAGCAGTTCTTC. Variable domain in full (rest from reference TRBV7-6 and TRBJ2-1): GAGVSQSPRYKVTKRGQDVALRCDPISGHVSLYWYRQALGQGPEFLTYFNYEAQQDKSGLPNDRFSAERPEGSISTLTIQRTEQRDSAMYRCASSPGLRYNEQFFGPGTRLTVL.

The rearrangement links TRBV27 to TRBJ2-1; weak D call: TRBD1 (6 bases). The CDR3 totals 16 residues. Trimming took off 7 bases at V and 4 bases at J, with 20 bases between the two ends. Germline V gene sequence: CDR1 MNHEY, CDR2 SMNVEV (reference sequence). Written as DNA, the CDR3 is TGTGCCAGCAACTCAGGGGCCCCTCCACTATACAATGAGCAGTTCTTC. Protein product: CASNSGAPPLYNEQFF.

This clonotype was seen more than once but under ten times. This chain connects TRBV11-1 to TRBJ2-1; 13 nucleotides line up with TRBD2. Germline CDR1 reads SGHAT; CDR2 reads FQDESV (reference sequence). CDR3 length equals 15 residues. After removal of 6 bases from V and 9 bases from J, the junction contained 8 bases not matched to a gene. CDR3 nucleotides: TGTGCCAGCAGTCCGACTAGCGGGGGGCAGATTGAGCAGTTCTTC. This encodes CASSPTSGGQIEQFF.

This clonotype was counted between two and nine times. The V and J genes are TRBV7-9 and TRBJ2-2; no reliable D call. This CDR3 spans 14 amino acids. V was trimmed by 1 base and J by 2 bases, leaving 5 bases between them. Germline CDR1 and CDR2: SEHNR and FQNEAQ (reference sequence). The CDR3 bases are TGTGCCAGCAGCTTAGTCATCAACACCGGGGAGCTGTTTTTT. Its protein is CASSLVINTGELFF. Full variable domain (missing parts from reference TRBV7-9 and TRBJ2-2): DTGVSQNPRHKITKRGQNVTFRCDPISEHNRLYWYRQTLGQGPEFLTYFQNEAQLEKSRLLSDRFSAERPKGSFSTLEIQRTEQGDSAMYLCASSLVINTGELFFGEGSRLTVL.

This rearrangement joins TRBV7-2 to TRBJ2-1; no definite D call. Looked up from germline, CDR1 is SGHTA and CDR2 is FQGNSA. CDR3 size: 13 residues. V lost 5 bases and J 0 bases, leaving 5 bases between the germline ends. CDR3 region: CASSPPSYNEQFF. The CDR3 DNA reads TGTGCCAGCAGCCCCCCCTCCTACAATGAGCAGTTCTTC.